This T cell receptor (beta chain) originates from a study of cytomegalovirus exposure and HLA in healthy donors. This clone was seen a single time. CDR1 is SEHNR, CDR2 FQNEAQ, per germline (reference sequence). The CDR3 contains 15 residues. V lost 3 bases and J lost 5, with 15 bases in between. Researchers ran the PCR with 60 Vbeta and 13 Jbeta primers. The repertoire was sequenced with immunoSEQ multiplex PCR; TCRdb's copy has only in-frame clones and lacks some. The sample carries 230,000 or so clones, about nine tenths recorded once. The J gene is TRBJ2-3, the V gene TRBV7-9, with D hard to call. The TCR sequence derives from a girl aged 2-15 years in good health and CMV-seronegative. Material for sequencing was PBMCs. The CDR3 reads CASSLGGPLGDTQYF. The CDR3 nucleotides are TGTGCCAGCAGCTTGGGTGGGCCCCTTGGAGATACGCAGTATTTT. Full variable domain (remainder filled in from reference TRBV7-9 and TRBJ2-3): DTGVSQNPRHKITKRGQNVTFRCDPISEHNRLYWYRQTLGQGPEFLTYFQNEAQLEKSRLLSDRFSAERPKGSFSTLEIQRTEQGDSAMYLCASSLGGPLGDTQYFGPGTRLTVL.